These T cell receptor beta chains were read from a single sample in a study of blood T cell repertoires in COVID-19. Using immunoSEQ multiplex PCR, the repertoire was profiled, and TCRdb retains in-frame clones only, with some absent. This table holds 200,000 to 250,000 clones, about 90% found once. The sequenced material came from peripheral blood. The receptors originated from a woman under 30 who had recovered from COVID-19. Both conserved end residues are part of each CDR3. Fields, in order: clone size, CDR3 length, D gene, V gene, J gene, CDR3 DNA, CDR3 protein. D genes are given only for firm matches. Where a row states a size, it is once, few, many or the class of an expanded clone; other rows omit it.

.	11	.	TRBV29-1	TRBJ1-2	TGCAGCGTGAGGTACGGGAATGGCTACACCTTC	CSVRYGNGYTF
.	12	.	TRBV11-2	TRBJ1-1	TGTGCCAGCAGCTTTGGGGGGGCTGGGGCTTTCTTT	CASSFGGAGAFF
once	11	.	TRBV2	TRBJ2-1	TGTGCCACAGAGCGGTACAATGAGCAGTTCTTC	CATERYNEQFF
.	13	.	TRBV19	TRBJ2-2	TGTGCCAGTAGTATTTCGGGTCCCGGGGAGCTGTTTTTT	CASSISGPGELFF
.	14	.	TRBV5-1	TRBJ1-2	TGCGCCAGCAGCCGGGTCCGGGATCCCTATGGCTACACCTTC	CASSRVRDPYGYTF
.	13	TRBD2	TRBV27	TRBJ2-3	TGTGCCAGCGGCCCGGAGGGAGGGGATACGCAGTATTTT	CASGPEGGDTQYF
.	17	TRBD1	TRBV5-1	TRBJ2-6	TGCGCCAGCAGGTCGGGACAGGGCAACTCTGGGGCCAACGTCCTGACTTTC	CASRSGQGNSGANVLTF
.	14	TRBD1	TRBV5-4	TRBJ1-2	TGTGCCAGCAGCTTACCGACAGGGGAGTATGGCTACACCTTC	CASSLPTGEYGYTF
once	15	TRBD1	TRBV7-7	TRBJ2-2	TGTGCCAGCAGCCCCGGGACAGGGTATTCCGGGGAGCTGTTTTTT	CASSPGTGYSGELFF
once	13	.	TRBV10-3	TRBJ1-1	TGTGCCATCAGTGACAGGGAGAACACTGAAGCTTTCTTT	CAISDRENTEAFF
.	16	.	TRBV9	TRBJ2-7	TGTGCCAGCAGCGTAGACGGGAGTCCCTCCTCCTACGAGCAGTACTTC	CASSVDGSPSSYEQYF
.	16	TRBD1	TRBV24-1	TRBJ2-1	TGTGCCACCAGTGATTTGGGGACAGCCTCCTACAATGAGCAGTTCTTC	CATSDLGTASYNEQFF
.	14	.	TRBV28	TRBJ1-2	TGTGCCAGCAGTCCCACGGGAGTCTCCTATGGCTACACCTTC	CASSPTGVSYGYTF
.	15	.	TRBV7-2	TRBJ2-2	TGTGCCAGCAGCTTAGCGGTCAGGCGAGCCGGGGAGCTGTTTTTT	CASSLAVRRAGELFF
.	12	TRBD1	TRBV28	TRBJ2-7	TGTGCCAGCGGGGACAGCTCCTACGAGCAGTACTTC	CASGDSSYEQYF
.	12	.	TRBV6-4	TRBJ2-5	TGTGCCAGCCCCACTTCGGAGGAGACCCAGTACTTC	CASPTSEETQYF
.	16	TRBD2	TRBV20-1	TRBJ2-5	TGCAGTGCTAGTGGGGGGACTAGCGGAGCACAAGAGACCCAGTACTTC	CSASGGTSGAQETQYF
.	15	.	TRBV6-5	TRBJ1-2	TGTGCCAGCAGCCCGAGGGGGATTCCTAACTATGGCTACACCTTC	CASSPRGIPNYGYTF
.	14	.	TRBV10-2	TRBJ1-2	TGCGCCAGCAGTGAGGCCCAACATAACTATGGCTACACCTTC	CASSEAQHNYGYTF
.	15	.	TRBV6-5	TRBJ1-2	TGTGCCAGCAGGACCACCCGGGAAACTAACTATGGCTACACCTTC	CASRTTRETNYGYTF
.	14	TRBD1	TRBV30	TRBJ1-3	TGTGCCTGGAGTGAGGGACAGGGGGGAAACACCATATATTTT	CAWSEGQGGNTIYF
.	14	.	TRBV11-3	TRBJ2-3	TGTGCCAGCAAAAGCGGAGCTAGCACAGATACGCAGTATTTT	CASKSGASTDTQYF
.	17	.	TRBV3-1/TRBV3-2	TRBJ1-2	TGTGCCAGCAGCCAAGGGCTCCGGGACAAAAGCGGCTATGGCTACACCTTC	CASSQGLRDKSGYGYTF
.	14	.	TRBV7-9	TRBJ2-5	TGTGCCAGCAGCTTAAGGCGGAGCCAAGAGACCCAGTACTTC	CASSLRRSQETQYF
once	14	.	TRBV6-1	TRBJ2-3	TGTGCCAGCAGTGAAATCTACAGGGAAAATACGCAGTATTTT	CASSEIYRENTQYF
.	16	.	TRBV11-3	TRBJ2-1	TGTGCCAGCAGCTTCCGTTCTAGCCAAGACTACAATGAGCAGTTCTTC	CASSFRSSQDYNEQFF
.	14	TRBD2	TRBV7-3	TRBJ2-5	TGTGCCAGCAGCTTAGTAGGCGGGAGAGAGACCCAGTACTTC	CASSLVGGRETQYF
.	15	TRBD2	TRBV7-9	TRBJ2-1	TGTGCCAGCAGTCGAGCGGGAGAGCGGGAAAATGAGCAGTTCTTC	CASSRAGERENEQFF
.	15	.	TRBV7-9	TRBJ1-2	TGTGCCAGCAGCTTAAGCCGTATGGAGTCCTATGGCTACACCTTC	CASSLSRMESYGYTF
.	15	.	TRBV27	TRBJ1-5	TGTGCCAGCAGTCCCGGCACGGGAGGCAATCAGCCCCAGCATTTT	CASSPGTGGNQPQHF
.	14	TRBD1	TRBV11-2	TRBJ1-2	TGTGCCAGCAGCTGGGACAGGCTGGGCTATGGCTACACCTTC	CASSWDRLGYGYTF
.	13	.	TRBV11-2	TRBJ2-7	TGTGCCAGCAGCTTAGGTGGCGGCGGCGAGCAGTACTTC	CASSLGGGGEQYF
.	12	.	TRBV7-6	TRBJ1-5	TGTGCCAGCAGCCAGGGTTGGGGAACCCAGCATTTT	CASSQGWGTQHF
.	16	TRBD1	TRBV11-2	TRBJ1-1	TGTGCCAGCAGCTTAGCCACCTGGGACAGAGAAATGGCAGCTTTCTTT	CASSLATWDREMAAFF
.	14	.	TRBV5-6	TRBJ2-7	TGTGCCAGCAGCTTGGTTCGATCAGGCTACGAGCAGTACTTC	CASSLVRSGYEQYF
.	15	.	TRBV6-5	TRBJ2-6	TGTGCCAGCATCCAACTTGGCTCTGGGGCCAACGTCCTGACTTTC	CASIQLGSGANVLTF
.	13	.	TRBV5-4	TRBJ1-1	TGTGCCAGCAGCCACGGGACAAGAGCTGAAGCTTTCTTT	CASSHGTRAEAFF
.	14	.	TRBV4-1	TRBJ1-1	TGCGCCAGCAGCCAAGTGGGGCCGAACACTGAAGCTTTCTTT	CASSQVGPNTEAFF
.	11	.	TRBV3-1/TRBV3-2	TRBJ2-1	TGTGCCAGCAGCCACTCAGATGAGCAGTTCTTC	CASSHSDEQFF
.	12	.	TRBV7-9	TRBJ2-1	TGTGCCAGCAGCCCGGTGCCTAATGAGCAGTTCTTC	CASSPVPNEQFF